These 15 T cell receptor beta chains came from one sample sequenced in a study of glioma-infiltrating T cells. TCR alpha and beta CDR3 regions were amplified from RNA using iRepertoire nested multiplex PCR. TCRdb re-called the multiplex PCR reads through MiXCR, storing one row per CDR3 protein. The sample consists of about 22,000 distinct CDR3 sequences, approximately 23% of them appearing once. The sample comprised glioma tissue, nonneoplastic brain tissue, or PBMCs (not recorded which). The receptors here all came from a human donor with low-grade glioma or glioblastoma, undergoing nonglioma brain surgery, or in good health (not recorded which).

The chain carries TRBV2 and TRBJ1-5; D might be TRBD1 (6 bases). The CDR3 is 13 amino acids. V was clipped by 6 bases and J by 3 bases, with 9 bases between them. The germline V gene encodes CDR1 SNHLY and CDR2 FYNNEI. The CDR3 loop reads CASRHRANQPQHF. The CDR3 region has the DNA TGTGCCAGCAGGCACAGGGCCAATCAGCCCCAGCATTTT.

This clonotype has ten or more counts. This chain joins TRBV6-2 or TRBV6-3 and TRBJ2-1; maybe TRBD1 (5 bases). Per germline, CDR1 MNHEY and CDR2 SVGEGT. The CDR3 totals 18 residues. The V end was cut by 3 bases, the J end by 7 bases, with 25 bases between. CDR3: CASSYRIVGRVATNEQFF. CDR3 coding DNA: TGTGCCAGCAGTTATCGCATCGTCGGCAGGGTCGCTACAAATGAGCAGTTCTTC.

In this sample, this clonotype is medium-sized. The chain has TRBV28 and TRBJ2-7; no definite D call. This CDR3 is built from 12 residues. Trimming took 3 bases from V and 3 from J, leaving 6 bases between them. Germline V lookup: CDR1 MDHEN, CDR2 SYDVKM. The CDR3 reads CASSLAGYEQYF. CDR3 coding DNA: TGTGCCAGCAGTTTGGCCGGCTACGAGCAGTACTTC.

CDR3 coding DNA: TGTGCCAGCAGCTTAGACGGGACAGGCTTAACCTACAATGAGCAGTTCTTC. Its translation: CASSLDGTGLTYNEQFF. This chain joins TRBV11-3 and TRBJ2-1; TRBD1 matches at 8 bases. Germline V lookup: CDR1 SGHNT, CDR2 YENEEA. V gave up 0 bases and J gave up 2 bases; unmatched junction bases: 6. This CDR3 comprises 17 residues.

Of note for this clonotype: Mismatch with germline at one junction end may stem from a read error. This chain uses TRBV7-6 with TRBJ1-5; D is undetermined. CDR3 size: 13 residues. Germline V gene sequence: CDR1 SGHVS, CDR2 FNYEAQ. The CDR3 nucleotides read TGTGCCAGCAACTTAGGGCGCGATCAGCCCCAGCATTTT. This codes for CASNLGRDQPQHF.

This clonotype is judged medium-sized. The J gene is TRBJ1-5, the V gene TRBV20-1; possible D gene TRBD1, 5 bases. Trimming removed 6 bases at V and 4 bases at J, with 19 bases between. CDR1 and CDR2 from the germline V gene are DFQATT and SNEGSKA (reference sequence). CDR3 size: 15 residues. The DNA of the CDR3 is TGCAGTGCGAGACCGGAAGCGGGACCGAATCAGCCCCAGCATTTT. Protein: CSARPEAGPNQPQHF.

At least ten counts were recorded for this clonotype. The V gene is TRBV20-1, the J gene TRBJ2-3; D unclear. The CDR3 loop spans 15 amino acids. Germline CDR1 reads DFQATT; CDR2 reads SNEGSKA (reference sequence). The ends were cut back, 0 bases at V and 6 bases at J, with 16 bases in the middle. The CDR3 is CSARDERTIGDTQYF. The CDR3 bases are TGCAGTGCTAGAGATGAGAGAACTATCGGGGATACGCAGTATTTT.

In this sample, this clonotype turned up many times. This chain links TRBV6-1 with TRBJ1-2, with 7 bases that match TRBD1. The CDR3 extends over 14 amino acids. Germline CDR1 reads MNHNS; CDR2 reads SASEGT. V shed 6 bases, J shed 2 bases, and the junction held 6 bases outside the gene matches. CDR3 in amino acids: CASSRDSKNYGYTF. Here the CDR3 DNA reads TGTGCCAGCAGCCGGGACAGTAAAAACTATGGCTACACCTTC.

The J gene is TRBJ2-5, the V gene TRBV5-1, with D uncertain. The CDR3 is made up of 12 amino acids. The V end was cut by 0 bases, the J end by 0 bases, with 0 bases between. From germline, CDR1 is SGHRS and CDR2 YFSETQ. The CDR3 DNA sequence: TGCGCCAGCAGCTTGGACCAAGAGACCCAGTACTTC. It codes for CASSLDQETQYF.

In this sample, this clonotype turned up a few times. CDR3 residues: CASSLATGDRYF. The CDR3 region has the DNA TGTGCCAGCAGCTTAGCGACGGGGGACCGGTACTTC. The gene calls are TRBV7-2 and TRBJ2-5; tentatively, D is TRBD2 (6 bases). This CDR3 contains 12 residues. The germline gives CDR1 SGHTA, CDR2 FQGNSA. The V and J ends lost 0 bases and 13 bases respectively, with 12 bases between them.

This clonotype was detected ten times or more. The V gene is TRBV12-3 or TRBV12-4, the J gene TRBJ1-1; possibly TRBD1 for D (6 bases). Trimming shortened V by 1 base and J by 6 bases, and 12 bases separated the two germline ends. CDR3 length: 14 amino acids. The CDR3 region has the DNA TGTGCCAGCAGTTTAGTAGGACAGTACTCTGAAGCTTTCTTT. Amino acid sequence: CASSLVGQYSEAFF.

The chain uses TRBV11-2 and TRBJ2-3, with no clear D. This CDR3 contains 13 residues. V was shortened by 0 bases and J by 4 bases, with 5 bases between the two germline ends. Germline CDR1 and CDR2: SGHAT and FQNNGV. The CDR3: CASSLEYPDTQYF. In DNA, the CDR3 is TGTGCCAGCAGCTTAGAGTATCCAGATACGCAGTATTTT.

This clonotype has a count of ten or more. V gene TRBV7-9 combines with J gene TRBJ1-1; D is unclear. The germline V gene has CDR1 SEHNR and CDR2 FQNEAQ (reference sequence). This CDR3 contains 12 residues. Trimming took 1 base from V and 6 from J, leaving 6 bases between them. The CDR3 DNA reads as TGTGCCAGCAGCTTAGTTGTCCCTGAAGCTTTCTTT. Protein sequence: CASSLVVPEAFF.

A remark on this clonotype: Given a much more abundant clone one base away, this may be a read error. The chain combines TRBV28 with TRBJ1-2; unclear D gene. Germline V gene sequence: CDR1 MDHEN, CDR2 SYDVKM. The CDR3 spans 14 residues. The CDR3 protein is CASSLSTTNYGHTF. CDR3 bases: TGTGCCAGCAGTTTGAGCACGACTAACTATGGCCACACCTTC.

Ten or more counts support this clonotype. The chain links TRBV24-1 to TRBJ2-3; 14 positions match TRBD2. V lost 3 bases, J lost 6 bases, and 10 bases stayed unmatched. Germline assignment: CDR1 KGHDR and CDR2 SFDVKD. CDR3 length equals 18 residues. The CDR3 DNA reads TGTGCCACCAGTGATCCGGGGACTAGCGGGGGCCATGAGGATACGCAGTATTTT. This sequence encodes CATSDPGTSGGHEDTQYF.